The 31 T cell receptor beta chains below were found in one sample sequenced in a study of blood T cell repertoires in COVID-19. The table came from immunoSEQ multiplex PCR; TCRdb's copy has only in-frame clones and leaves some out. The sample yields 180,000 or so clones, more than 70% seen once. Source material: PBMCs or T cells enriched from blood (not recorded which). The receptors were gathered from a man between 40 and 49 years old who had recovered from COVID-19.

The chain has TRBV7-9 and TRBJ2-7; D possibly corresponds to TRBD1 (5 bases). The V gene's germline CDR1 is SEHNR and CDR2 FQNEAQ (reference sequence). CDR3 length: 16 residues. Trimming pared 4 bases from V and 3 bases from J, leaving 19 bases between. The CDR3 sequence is CASSSLSGAYLYEQYF. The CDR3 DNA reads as TGTGCCAGCAGCTCCCTTAGTGGGGCTTATCTCTACGAGCAGTACTTC. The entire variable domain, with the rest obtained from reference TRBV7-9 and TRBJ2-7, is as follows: DTGVSQNPRHKITKRGQNVTFRCDPISEHNRLYWYRQTLGQGPEFLTYFQNEAQLEKSRLLSDRFSAERPKGSFSTLEIQRTEQGDSAMYLCASSSLSGAYLYEQYFGPGTRLTVT.

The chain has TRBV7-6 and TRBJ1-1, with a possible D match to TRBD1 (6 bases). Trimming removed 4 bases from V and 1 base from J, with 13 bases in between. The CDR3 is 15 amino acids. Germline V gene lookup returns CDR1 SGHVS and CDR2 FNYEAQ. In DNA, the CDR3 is TGTGCCAGCAGCTCTCTAGGGGGGGGGAACACTGAAGCTTTCTTT. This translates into CASSSLGGGNTEAFF.

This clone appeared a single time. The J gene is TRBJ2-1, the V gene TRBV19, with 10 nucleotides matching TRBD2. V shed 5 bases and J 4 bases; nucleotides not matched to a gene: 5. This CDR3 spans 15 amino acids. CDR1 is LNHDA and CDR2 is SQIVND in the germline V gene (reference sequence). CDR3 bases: TGTGCCAGTAGTCCCCTAGCGGGGGCTTACAATGAGCAGTTCTTC. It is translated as CASSPLAGAYNEQFF.

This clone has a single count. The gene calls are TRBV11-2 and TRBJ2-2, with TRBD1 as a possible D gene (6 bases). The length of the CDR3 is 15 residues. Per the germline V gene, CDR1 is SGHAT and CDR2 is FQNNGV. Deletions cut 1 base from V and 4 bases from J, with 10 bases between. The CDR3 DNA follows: TGTGCCAGCAGCTTAGGGACAGTGGGCACCGGGGAGCTGTTTTTT. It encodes CASSLGTVGTGELFF.

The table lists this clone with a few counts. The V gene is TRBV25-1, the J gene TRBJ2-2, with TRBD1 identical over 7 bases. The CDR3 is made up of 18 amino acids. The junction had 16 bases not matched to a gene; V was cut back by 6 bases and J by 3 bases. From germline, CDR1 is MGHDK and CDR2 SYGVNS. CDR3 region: CASRGERQGPPYTGELFF. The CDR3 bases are TGTGCCAGCAGAGGGGAGCGACAGGGTCCCCCTTACACCGGGGAGCTGTTTTTT.

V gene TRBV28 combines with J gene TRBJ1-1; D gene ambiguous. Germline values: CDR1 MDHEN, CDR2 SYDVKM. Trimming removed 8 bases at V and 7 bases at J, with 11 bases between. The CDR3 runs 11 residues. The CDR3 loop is CASEFLFEAFF. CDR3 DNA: TGTGCCAGCGAGTTTCTGTTTGAAGCTTTCTTT.

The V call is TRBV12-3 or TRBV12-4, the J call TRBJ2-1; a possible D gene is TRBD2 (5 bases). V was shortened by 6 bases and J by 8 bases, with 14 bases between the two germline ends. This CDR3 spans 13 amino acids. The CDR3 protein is CASRITSSDEQFF. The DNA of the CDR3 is TGTGCCAGCAGAATAACTAGTTCCGATGAGCAGTTCTTC.

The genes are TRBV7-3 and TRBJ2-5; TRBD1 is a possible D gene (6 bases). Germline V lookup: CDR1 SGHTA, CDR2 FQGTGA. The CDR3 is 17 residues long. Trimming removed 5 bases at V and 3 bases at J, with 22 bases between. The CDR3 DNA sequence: TGTGCCAGCAGCCTCCCACAGGGTCCACCAATTAAAGAGACCCAGTACTTC. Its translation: CASSLPQGPPIKETQYF.

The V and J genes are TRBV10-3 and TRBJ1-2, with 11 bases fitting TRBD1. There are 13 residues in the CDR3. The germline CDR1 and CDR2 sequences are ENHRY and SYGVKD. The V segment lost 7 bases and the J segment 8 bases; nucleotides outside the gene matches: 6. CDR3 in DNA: TGTGCCATCATGGGGGACAGGGGGAGAGGCTACACCTTC. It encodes CAIMGDRGRGYTF.

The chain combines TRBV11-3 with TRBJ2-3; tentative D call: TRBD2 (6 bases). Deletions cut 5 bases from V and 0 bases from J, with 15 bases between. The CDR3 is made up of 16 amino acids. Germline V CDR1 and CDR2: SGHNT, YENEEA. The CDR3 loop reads CASSRRGGVSTDTQYF. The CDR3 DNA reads TGTGCCAGCAGCCGTCGGGGCGGGGTTAGCACAGATACGCAGTATTTT. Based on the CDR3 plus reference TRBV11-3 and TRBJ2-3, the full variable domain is EAGVVQSPRYKIIEKKQPVAFWCNPISGHNTLYWYLQNLGQGPELLIRYENEEAVDDSQLPKDRFSAERLKGVDSTLKIQPAELGDSAVYLCASSRRGGVSTDTQYFGPGTRLTVL.

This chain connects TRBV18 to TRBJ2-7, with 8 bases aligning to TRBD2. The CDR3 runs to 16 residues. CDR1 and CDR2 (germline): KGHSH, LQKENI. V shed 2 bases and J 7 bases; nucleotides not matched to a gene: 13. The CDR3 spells CASSPEGAGATGEQYF. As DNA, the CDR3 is TGTGCCAGCTCACCAGAGGGAGCGGGAGCGACAGGTGAGCAGTACTTC.

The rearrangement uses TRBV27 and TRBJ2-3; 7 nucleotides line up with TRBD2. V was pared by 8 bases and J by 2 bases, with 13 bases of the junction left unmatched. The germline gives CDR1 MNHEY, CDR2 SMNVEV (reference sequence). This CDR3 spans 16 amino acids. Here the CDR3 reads CASRQSWGGNTDTQYF. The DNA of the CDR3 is TGTGCCAGCCGGCAATCTTGGGGGGGAAACACAGATACGCAGTATTTT.

The CDR3 spells CASSRSRGVYGYTF. In nucleotides, the CDR3 is TGTGCCAGCAGTCGATCCAGGGGCGTCTATGGCTACACCTTC. The chain carries TRBV3-1 (or the pseudogene TRBV3-2) and TRBJ1-2; TRBD1 is a possible D gene (6 bases). CDR3 length: 14 amino acids. Trimming left V 6 bases short and J 4 bases short, with 15 bases between. Germline V gives CDR1 LGHDT, CDR2 YNNKEL (reference sequence).

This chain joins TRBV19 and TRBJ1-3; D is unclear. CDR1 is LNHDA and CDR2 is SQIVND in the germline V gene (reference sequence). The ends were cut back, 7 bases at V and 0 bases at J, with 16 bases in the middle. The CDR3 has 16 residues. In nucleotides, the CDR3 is TGTGCCAGTACCCACGGGGTACTCCTCTCTGGAAACACCATATATTTT. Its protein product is CASTHGVLLSGNTIYF.

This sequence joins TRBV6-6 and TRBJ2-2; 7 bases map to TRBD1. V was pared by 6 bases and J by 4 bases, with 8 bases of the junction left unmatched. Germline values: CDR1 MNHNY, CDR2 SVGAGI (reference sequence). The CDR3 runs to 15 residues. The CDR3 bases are TGTGCCAGCAGGGGACAGAGTACCGGCACCGGGGAGCTGTTTTTT. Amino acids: CASRGQSTGTGELFF.

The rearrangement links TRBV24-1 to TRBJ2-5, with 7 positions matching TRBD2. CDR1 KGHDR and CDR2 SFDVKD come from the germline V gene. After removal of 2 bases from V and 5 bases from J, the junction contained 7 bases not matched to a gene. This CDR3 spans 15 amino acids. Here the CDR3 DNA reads TGTGCCACCAGTGATTGGGGGGGGTCAAGGGAGACCCAGTACTTC. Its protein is CATSDWGGSRETQYF.

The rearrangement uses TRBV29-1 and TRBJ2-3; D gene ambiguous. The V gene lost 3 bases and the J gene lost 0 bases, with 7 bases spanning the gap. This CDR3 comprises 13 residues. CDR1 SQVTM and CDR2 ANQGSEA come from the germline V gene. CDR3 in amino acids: CSVDWLSTDTQYF. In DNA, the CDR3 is TGCAGCGTTGATTGGCTCAGCACAGATACGCAGTATTTT.

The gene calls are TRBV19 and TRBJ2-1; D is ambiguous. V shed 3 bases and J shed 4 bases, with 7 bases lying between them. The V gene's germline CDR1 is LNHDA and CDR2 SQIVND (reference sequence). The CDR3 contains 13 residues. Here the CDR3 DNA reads TGTGCCAGTAGTATCTCCGTGTACAATGAGCAGTTCTTC. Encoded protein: CASSISVYNEQFF.

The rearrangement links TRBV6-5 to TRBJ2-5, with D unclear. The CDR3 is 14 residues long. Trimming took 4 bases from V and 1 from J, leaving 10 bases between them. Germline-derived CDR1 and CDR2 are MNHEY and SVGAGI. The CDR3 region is CASSFLGLQETQYF. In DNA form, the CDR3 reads TGTGCCAGCAGTTTCCTCGGTCTCCAAGAGACCCAGTACTTC.

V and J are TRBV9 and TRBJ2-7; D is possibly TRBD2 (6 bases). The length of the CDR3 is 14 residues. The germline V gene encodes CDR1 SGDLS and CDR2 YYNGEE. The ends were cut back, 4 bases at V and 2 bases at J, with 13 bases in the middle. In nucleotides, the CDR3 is TGTGCCAGCAGCCCCGGGGGATCGCCCTACGAGCAGTACTTC. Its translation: CASSPGGSPYEQYF.

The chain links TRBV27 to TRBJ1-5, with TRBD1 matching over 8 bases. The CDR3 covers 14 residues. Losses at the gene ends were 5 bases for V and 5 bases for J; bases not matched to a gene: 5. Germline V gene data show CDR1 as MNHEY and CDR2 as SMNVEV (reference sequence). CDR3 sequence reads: CASSQGTGYQPQHF. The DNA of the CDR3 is TGTGCCAGCAGTCAAGGGACAGGCTATCAGCCCCAGCATTTT.

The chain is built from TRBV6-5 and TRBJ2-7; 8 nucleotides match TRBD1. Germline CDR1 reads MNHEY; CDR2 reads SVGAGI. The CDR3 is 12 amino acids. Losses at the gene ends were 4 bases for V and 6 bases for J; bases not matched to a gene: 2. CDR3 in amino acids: CASSWTGTEQYF. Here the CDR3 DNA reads TGTGCCAGCAGTTGGACAGGGACCGAGCAGTACTTC.

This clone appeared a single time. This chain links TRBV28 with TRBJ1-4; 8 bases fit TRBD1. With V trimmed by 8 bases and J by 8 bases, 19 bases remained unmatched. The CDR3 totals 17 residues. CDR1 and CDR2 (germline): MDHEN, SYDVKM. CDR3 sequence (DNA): TGTGCCAGCGAGGACAGGGTCAAAGCCCCACGGTGGGAAAAACTGTTTTTT. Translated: CASEDRVKAPRWEKLFF.

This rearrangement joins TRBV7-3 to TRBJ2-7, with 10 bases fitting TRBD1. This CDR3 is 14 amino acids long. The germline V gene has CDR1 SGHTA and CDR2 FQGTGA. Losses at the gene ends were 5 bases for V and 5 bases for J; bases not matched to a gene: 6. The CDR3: CASSPGTGVDEQYF. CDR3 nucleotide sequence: TGTGCCAGCAGCCCGGGGACAGGGGTGGACGAGCAGTACTTC.

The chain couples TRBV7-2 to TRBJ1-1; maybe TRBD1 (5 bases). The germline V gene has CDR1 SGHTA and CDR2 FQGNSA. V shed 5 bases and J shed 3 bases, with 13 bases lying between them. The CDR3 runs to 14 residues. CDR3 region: CASSPSQGYTEAFF. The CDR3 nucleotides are TGTGCCAGCAGCCCCTCTCAGGGATACACTGAAGCTTTCTTT.

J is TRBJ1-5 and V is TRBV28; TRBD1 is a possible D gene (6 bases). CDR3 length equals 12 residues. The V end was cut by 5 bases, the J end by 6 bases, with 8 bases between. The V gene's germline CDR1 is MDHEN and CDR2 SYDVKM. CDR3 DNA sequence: TGTGCCAGCAGTAACAGGGTTCAGCCCCAGCATTTT. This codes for CASSNRVQPQHF. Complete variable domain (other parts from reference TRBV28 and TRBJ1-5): DVKVTQSSRYLVKRTGEKVFLECVQDMDHENMFWYRQDPGLGLRLIYFSYDVKMKEKGDIPEGYSVSREKKERFSLILESASTNQTSMYLCASSNRVQPQHFGDGTRLSIL.

The CDR3 DNA reads TGTGCCAGCAGTTACGGGGACGGGGGTAGTGGCTACACCTTC. The encoded protein is CASSYGDGGSGYTF. The chain links TRBV6-5 to TRBJ1-2; TRBD1 is a possible D gene (5 bases). CDR3 length: 14 residues. CDR1 is MNHEY and CDR2 is SVGAGI in the germline V gene. Between the trimmed V and J ends, which lost 2 bases and 7 bases, there was a span of 14 bases.

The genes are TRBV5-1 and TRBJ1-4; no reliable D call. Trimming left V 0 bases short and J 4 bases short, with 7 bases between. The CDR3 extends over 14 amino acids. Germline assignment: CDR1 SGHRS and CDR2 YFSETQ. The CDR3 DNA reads TGCGCCAGCAGCTTGGACAGAAGTAATGAAAAACTGTTTTTT. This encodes CASSLDRSNEKLFF.

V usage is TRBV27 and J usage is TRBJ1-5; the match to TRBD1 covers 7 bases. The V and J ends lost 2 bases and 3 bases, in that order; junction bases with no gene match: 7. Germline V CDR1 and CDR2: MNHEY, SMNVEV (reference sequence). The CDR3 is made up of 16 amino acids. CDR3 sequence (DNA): TGTGCCAGCAGTTTAAGATCAGGGGGAAACAATCAGCCCCAGCATTTT. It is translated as CASSLRSGGNNQPQHF.

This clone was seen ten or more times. CDR3 residues: CSVVPRGVGTEAFF. In nucleotides, the CDR3 is TGCAGCGTTGTCCCCAGGGGGGTTGGCACTGAAGCTTTCTTT. The V call is TRBV29-1, the J call TRBJ1-1, with 7 bases identical to TRBD1. This CDR3 spans 14 amino acids. Germline CDR1 is SQVTM and CDR2 is ANQGSEA. Trimming took 4 bases from V and 4 from J; bases not matched to a gene: 9.

CDR3 bases: TGTGCCACCTCGGAGGCCCCAGGGAGGTACGAGCAGTACTTC. It codes for CATSEAPGRYEQYF. J is TRBJ2-7 and V is TRBV3-1 (or the pseudogene TRBV3-2); D perhaps matches TRBD2 (6 bases). With 10 bases removed from V and 4 bases from J, the gap between germline ends came to 20 bases. Germline values: CDR1 LGHDT, CDR2 YNNKEL (reference sequence). The CDR3 totals 14 residues.